This TCR beta chain was documented in a study of control samples from healthy donors and cancer patients. The length of the CDR3 is 16 residues. Germline CDR1 reads LNHDA; CDR2 reads SQIVND (reference sequence). The germline V and J ends were trimmed by 9 bases and 1 base, with 21 bases remaining between them. Generated by immunoSEQ multiplex PCR, the TCRdb table keeps only in-frame clones and is missing some. The sample holds some 120,000 clones, roughly 93% seen once. The origin of this receptor is a man in his thirties or forties in good health. This chain connects TRBV19 to TRBJ1-2; D might be TRBD1 (5 bases). Input material: blood. The CDR3 is CASAGTRSRFNYGYTF. CDR3 sequence (DNA): TGTGCCAGCGCCGGGACCCGAAGTAGATTTAACTATGGCTACACCTTC.